This T cell receptor beta chain was captured by sequencing in a study of T-cell memory formation after mild COVID-19. Points from the study as a whole: Day 15 to 85 contracting clones showed balanced CD4/CD8; later expanders leaned CD4+. CD8+ contracting clones occupied EMRA, while CD4+ ones occupied mainly CM and EM.

Germline CDR1 and CDR2: LNHNV and YYDKDF (reference sequence). This CDR3 is built from 14 residues. V was trimmed by 2 bases and J by 4 bases, leaving 11 bases between them. Of note for this clonotype: Its antigen is currently unknown.

After 5'RACE with constant-segment primers, TCR alpha and TCR beta cDNA libraries carrying sample barcodes and UMIs were obtained. TCRdb called the 5' RACE reads again in MiXCR, with one record for every CDR3 protein. The repertoire holds approximately 150,000 distinct CDR3 sequences, with about 14% as singletons. This TCR came from an adult woman who had mild COVID-19 (a few samples of this study predate the infection). Cell type and time point are not known. The sequenced sample was PBMCs or a T cell subset sorted from them (not recorded which). This chain links TRBV15 with TRBJ1-2; D gene unclear. CDR3 sequence reads: CATSRPSEGYGYTF. CDR3 sequence (DNA): TGTGCCACCAGCAGACCATCCGAGGGCTATGGCTACACCTTC.